This TCR beta chain was profiled in a study of beta chain features in type 1 diabetes. Study background: The patients were much like the healthy donors in age, gender and cell yields. There were 107,917,701 sorted cells examined across all samples.

Of the isolated RNA, all was reverse transcribed, and so the sequenced material was expressed TCRB transcripts. Libraries were prepared by immunoSEQ multiplex PCR; TCRdb keeps only in-frame clonotypes and omits some of them. The profile shows about 640,000 clones, around an eighth of them singletons. Findings and caveats of the study: Sequencing of cDNA might inflate the share of cells that strongly express TCR. Across patients, naive, central memory and Treg TCRB repertoires exhibited apparently greater similarity than was observed across healthy donors. Patients with Type 1 diabetes showed moderately but significantly shorter TCRB CDR3s in all four CD4+ subsets.

In regard to this clone: Its antigen is unidentified.

Germline-derived CDR1 and CDR2 are LNHDA and SQIVND (reference sequence). The CDR3 sequence is 11 residues long. Between the trimmed V and J ends, which lost 6 bases and 10 bases, there was a span of 10 bases. The rearrangement links TRBV19 to TRBJ1-5; no clear D. This TCR came from a man between 25 and 39 years old with type 1 diabetes. Material: naive CD4+ T cells from blood. The CDR3 here is CASSPNGPQHF. In DNA form, the CDR3 reads TGTGCCAGTAGCCCTAACGGTCCCCAGCATTTT.